This T cell receptor (beta chain) comes out of a study of T cell repertoires in cytomegalovirus infection. Study-level information: Public signatures in TCR beta pointed to CMV infection and matching HLA type. Study-wide points: Cumulative public TCR beta family frequency identified carriers of CMV plus the relevant HLA. HLA-C-restricted CMV clonotypes gave the most frequent clonotype in two of eight donors.

To note about this clonotype: The antigen is unknown.

V was shortened by 3 bases and J by 7 bases, with 7 bases between the two germline ends. Germline values: CDR1 MNHEY, CDR2 SVGEGT. The length of the CDR3 is 12 residues. TCRdb itself ran the reads through MiXCR, one entry per CDR3 protein. The sample carries some 400,000 distinct CDR3 sequences, approximately 33% recorded once. V usage is TRBV6-2 or TRBV6-3 and J usage is TRBJ1-5; unclear D gene. Specimen: PBMCs. The receptor was isolated from a human donor in good health (CMV status not recorded). Some clones in this sample may be carry-over from other donors' samples. CDR3 bases: TGTGCCAGCAGTTATTCAGCGCAGCCCCAGCATTTT. Its protein product is CASSYSAQPQHF.